Reported below is one TCR beta chain. Its specificity is unknown. This sample was included in a study of OX40 agonist ivuxolimab in advanced cancers. CDR1 is SGHRS, CDR2 YFSETQ, per germline. This CDR3 is 16 amino acids long. Trimming took 4 bases from V and 6 from J; bases not matched to a gene: 10. Produced via immunoSEQ multiplex PCR; TCRdb's table is partial and in-frame only. The sample lists roughly 90,000 clones, approximately 91% occurring once. Regarding the study as a whole: The expanded peripheral T cells' antigen specificity was not determined.

The clonotype originates from an adult with an advanced solid tumor such as melanoma, head and neck, liver or kidney cancer. V usage is TRBV5-1 and J usage is TRBJ2-1; TRBD2 matches at 10 bases. The material sequenced was CD4+ or CD8+ T cells sorted from blood, taken in a trial of the OX40 agonist ivuxolimab. CDR3 nucleotide sequence: TGCGCCAGCAGCGGTGACCTAGCGGGAGCCGGCAATGAGCAGTTCTTC. Protein product: CASSGDLAGAGNEQFF.